The clone carrying this T cell receptor beta chain was detected only a few times. What it binds is not known. This entry is derived from a study of cytomegalovirus exposure and HLA in healthy donors. The overall study: Genotyping showed around 80% of about 370 donors falling in the Caucasian-associated ancestry cluster. Findings of the study overall: Confirmation was obtained in vitro that a few CMV-associated chains are specific for CMV antigens. The authors later linked a missense DCLRE1C variant to TCR beta V- and J-gene trimming.

The germline CDR1 and CDR2 sequences are SGHRS and YFSETQ. CDR3 length: 15 amino acids. Between the trimmed V and J ends, which lost 1 base and 4 bases, there was a span of 14 bases. 13 Jbeta primers and 60 Vbeta primers were used for the PCR. Measured with immunoSEQ multiplex PCR; TCRdb has only the in-frame clones, and not every one. The table lists about 120,000 clones, around two thirds of them singletons. The chain employs TRBV5-1 and TRBJ1-1, with D maybe TRBD1 (5 bases). Input material: PBMCs. The receptor comes from a woman in her thirties or forties in good health and CMV-seropositive. In DNA form, the CDR3 reads TGCGCCAGCAGCTTGAATCCGGGGGAAGGCACTGAAGCTTTCTTT. This codes for CASSLNPGEGTEAFF.